The 2 T cell receptor beta chains below were found in one sample sequenced in a study of T cell changes during pregnancy in multiple sclerosis. Repertoires were generated with immunoSEQ multiplex PCR, while TCRdb's copy carries only in-frame clones and drops some. There are approximately 40,000 clones in the sample; around 92% occur only once, and around 0.8% lies in the top ten. The sequences come from CD4+ T cells from peripheral blood mononuclear cells, collected in the third trimester of pregnancy. The receptors were sampled from a female donor with multiple sclerosis, enrolled in a pregnancy study.

The chain uses TRBV7-2 and TRBJ2-3; 7 positions match TRBD2. Germline CDR1 is SGHTA and CDR2 is FQGNSA. The junction had 10 bases not matched to a gene; V was cut back by 5 bases and J by 2 bases. This CDR3 has 16 residues. The CDR3 protein is CASSLNGAGTTDTQYF. The CDR3, as DNA: TGTGCCAGCAGCCTTAATGGAGCGGGAACCACAGATACGCAGTATTTT.

The chain employs TRBV7-3 and TRBJ1-2; possible D gene TRBD1, 6 bases. Trimming left V 3 bases short and J 4 bases short, with 18 bases between. This CDR3 is 16 amino acids long. Per germline, CDR1 SGHTA and CDR2 FQGTGA. CDR3 sequence (DNA): TGTGCCAGCAGCTTTGGGGGCATGGATCTGGGCTATGGCTACACCTTC. This sequence encodes CASSFGGMDLGYGYTF.